The sequence of this TCR beta chain was determined in a study of glioma-infiltrating T cells. Study details: Glioma patients had dexamethasone for six or fewer days before surgery. Approximately 990,000 peripheral T cells were targeted at about 4.5- to 11-fold coverage. Whole-study results and caveats: Above-expected tissue-blood divergence occurred in all gliomas, most in low-grade ones.

For this clonotype: The antigen remains unidentified.

The germline V gene encodes CDR1 LNHNV and CDR2 YYDKDF (reference sequence). V was cut by 0 bases and J by 2 bases, with 16 bases left in between. CDR3 length equals 17 residues. Using RNA template, CDR3s of TCR alpha and beta were amplified with iRepertoire arm-PCR. Input was about 100-450 ng of tissue mRNA or PBMC total RNA. MiXCR, applied by TCRdb to the multiplex PCR reads, yields one record per CDR3 protein. Of more than 300,000 distinct CDR3 sequences listed, about 40% are singletons. The chain recombines TRBV15 with TRBJ1-2, with D possibly TRBD1 on 6 matching bases. The source material was glioma tissue, nonneoplastic brain tissue, or PBMCs (not recorded which). This sequence was found in a human donor with low-grade glioma or glioblastoma, undergoing nonglioma brain surgery, or in good health (not recorded which). CDR3 sequence: CATSRDREGTPNYGYTF. In DNA form, the CDR3 reads TGTGCCACCAGCAGAGATAGGGAGGGGACACCCAACTATGGCTACACCTTC.